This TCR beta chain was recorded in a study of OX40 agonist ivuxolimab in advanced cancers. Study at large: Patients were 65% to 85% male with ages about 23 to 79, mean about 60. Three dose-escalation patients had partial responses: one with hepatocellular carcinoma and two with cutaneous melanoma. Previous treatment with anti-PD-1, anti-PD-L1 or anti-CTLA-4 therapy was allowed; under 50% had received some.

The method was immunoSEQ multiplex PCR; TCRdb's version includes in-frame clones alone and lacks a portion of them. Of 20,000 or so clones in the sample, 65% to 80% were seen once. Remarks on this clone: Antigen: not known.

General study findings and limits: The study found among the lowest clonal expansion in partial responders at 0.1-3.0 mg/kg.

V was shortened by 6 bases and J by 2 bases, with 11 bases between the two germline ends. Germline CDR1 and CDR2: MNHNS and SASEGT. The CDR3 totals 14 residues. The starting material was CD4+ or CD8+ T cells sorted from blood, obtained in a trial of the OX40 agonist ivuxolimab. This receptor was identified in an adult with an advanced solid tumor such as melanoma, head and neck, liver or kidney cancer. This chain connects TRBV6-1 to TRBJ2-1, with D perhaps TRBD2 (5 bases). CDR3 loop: CASSPARAYNEQFF. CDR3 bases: TGTGCCAGCAGCCCTGCGAGGGCCTACAATGAGCAGTTCTTC.